The present T cell receptor beta chain was sequenced within a study of chemoradiotherapy in HPV16-positive cancers. Study-wide results and limits: For HPV16-positive patients, expanding HPV-responsive T cells associated with longer recurrence-free survival.

In regard to this clone: Its specificity is not known. The junction and the germline gene differ at one end; a read error may be behind it.

TCRdb keeps only in-frame clones here, not all; method: immunoSEQ multiplex PCR. In the table there are 10,000 to 15,000 clones, around 66% of which are singletons. The germline V gene encodes CDR1 SSHAT and CDR2 FNYEAQ (reference sequence). The CDR3 extends over 14 amino acids. The source is a human donor with HPV-associated anogenital cancer. The specimen was obtained from a patient who underwent chemoradiotherapy. The chain joins TRBV7-7 to TRBJ2-5, with TRBD1 identical over 10 bases. CDR3 bases: TGTGCTAGCAGCGGTCGGACAGGGGGAGAGACCCAGTACTTC. Translating it yields CASSGRTGGETQYF.